Listed below are T cell receptor beta chains from one sample, sequenced in a study of blood T cell repertoires in COVID-19. Some clones are missing from TCRdb's copy, which holds only in-frame ones; the method was immunoSEQ multiplex PCR. The table shows about 140,000 clones, with about 80% occurring only once. Sequencing used peripheral blood. These receptors were obtained from a woman aged 80 or older in a cohort sampled during active or convalescent COVID-19. Each CDR3 is given with its conserved first and last residue. D genes are given only for firm matches. Where a row states a size, it is once, few, many or the class of an expanded clone; other rows omit it.

D gene,J gene,clone size,V gene,CDR3 DNA,CDR3 protein
.,TRBJ1-2,few,TRBV5-4,TGTGCCAGCAGCTTGGGACATACCAACTATGGCTACACCTTC,CASSLGHTNYGYTF
TRBD1,TRBJ1-6,few,TRBV29-1,TGCAGCGCCGGACAGGGTGGGAATTCACCCCTCCACTTT,CSAGQGGNSPLHF
.,TRBJ2-1,.,TRBV5-1,TGCGCCAGCAGCTCCGGAGGAGCGGGTAATGAGCAGTTCTTC,CASSSGGAGNEQFF
TRBD2,TRBJ2-5,.,TRBV5-1,TGCGCCAGCAGCGCGTGGACCCGGACGGGGGGCCAAGAGACCCAGTACTTC,CASSAWTRTGGQETQYF
TRBD1,TRBJ1-4,.,TRBV6-6,TGTGCCAGCAGACCCGGGACAGGGGCAACTAATGAAAAACTGTTTTTT,CASRPGTGATNEKLFF
.,TRBJ2-1,.,TRBV24-1,TGTGCCACCAGTGATCCCGGGACACATGGCAATGAGCAGTTCTTC,CATSDPGTHGNEQFF
TRBD2,TRBJ2-5,.,TRBV6-1,TGTGCCAGCAGTGAATCTAGCGGGGGGGCCCCCTGGGAGACCCAGTACTTC,CASSESSGGAPWETQYF
.,TRBJ2-7,.,TRBV19,TGTGCCAGTAGTATTTCAGGGTTCCACGAGCAGTACTTC,CASSISGFHEQYF
.,TRBJ1-4,.,TRBV19,TGTGCCAGTAGCCCCAGTGCAACTAATGAAAAACTGTTTTTT,CASSPSATNEKLFF
TRBD2,TRBJ2-1,once,TRBV3-1/TRBV3-2,TGTGCCAGCAGCCAAGGTGGGACTAGCGGGGGGGCCCTCGGTGAGCAGTTCTTC,CASSQGGTSGGALGEQFF
.,TRBJ1-2,.,TRBV6-4,TGTGCCAGCAGTGTGGAGTCGGGGGAAAGCTATGGCTACACCTTC,CASSVESGESYGYTF
.,TRBJ1-2,.,TRBV6-5,TGTGCCAGCCGGCGAACGACAGGTTCGAATGGCTACACCTTC,CASRRTTGSNGYTF
.,TRBJ2-2,.,TRBV9,TGTGCCAGCAGCCCCTTGACCGGGGAGCTGTTTTTT,CASSPLTGELFF
TRBD2,TRBJ2-1,.,TRBV7-9,TGTGCCAGCAGCTGGGCGTGGACTAGCGGAAACAATGAGCAGTTCTTC,CASSWAWTSGNNEQFF
.,TRBJ2-7,.,TRBV7-2,TGTGCCAGCAGCTTAGTACCCCAAGAGGAGTACGAGCAGTACTTC,CASSLVPQEEYEQYF
.,TRBJ1-4,few,TRBV7-9,TGTGCCAGCAGCTCAAGGGGGTCGGGGCGGGCTGGTGAAAAACTGTTTTTT,CASSSRGSGRAGEKLFF
.,TRBJ2-3,.,TRBV7-2,TGTGCCAGCAGCTTGAATTCGAGAGATACGCAGTATTTT,CASSLNSRDTQYF
TRBD2,TRBJ2-1,.,TRBV28,TGTGCCAGCACCTCCCTCGGGACTAGCGGGGGCAATGAGCAGTTCTTC,CASTSLGTSGGNEQFF
.,TRBJ1-5,.,TRBV21-1,TGTGCCAGCAGCAAACCGAACTACCGGGACAGGGGAGTTCTTAGCAATCAGCCCCAGCATTTT,CASSKPNYRDRGVLSNQPQHF
.,TRBJ1-4,.,TRBV4-1,TGCGCCAGCAGGAAGAGTGCAACTAATGAAAAACTGTTTTTT,CASRKSATNEKLFF
.,TRBJ1-5,.,TRBV24-1,TGTGCCACCAGTGAGCCGGGTCCCGGTCAGCCCCAGCATTTT,CATSEPGPGQPQHF
.,TRBJ2-1,.,TRBV2,TGTGCCAGCAGTGTCGGCGGGGCCTTGCTTAATGAGCAGTTCTTC,CASSVGGALLNEQFF
.,TRBJ1-5,.,TRBV21-1,TGTGCCAGCAGCAAAGAACAGGGGAAGGGGTATAGCAATCAGCCCCAGCATTTT,CASSKEQGKGYSNQPQHF
TRBD1,TRBJ2-5,.,TRBV7-8,TGTGCCAGCAGCCCGTATAGGGGCGGGACAGGGTTAATAAGGGTAAAAGAGACCCAGTACTTC,CASSPYRGGTGLIRVKETQYF
.,TRBJ1-1,.,TRBV12-3/TRBV12-4,TGTGCCAGCAGCGACAGTCACACTGAAGCTTTCTTT,CASSDSHTEAFF
TRBD1,TRBJ1-1,.,TRBV19,TGTGCCAGTAGGGACAGGATCACTGAAGCTTTCTTT,CASRDRITEAFF
.,TRBJ1-1,once,TRBV7-9,TGTGCCAGCAGCTTCGCAGGCAACACTGAAGCTTTCTTT,CASSFAGNTEAFF
.,TRBJ2-2,.,TRBV7-2,TGTGCCAGCAGCTTATTTCAGGCGAACACCGGGGAGCTGTTTTTT,CASSLFQANTGELFF
.,TRBJ1-1,.,TRBV5-1,TGCGCCAGCAGCTTGGCTGGGACAAACACTGAAGCTTTCTTT,CASSLAGTNTEAFF